The 23 T cell receptor beta chains reported below all come from one sample, sequenced in a study of a mutant IDH1 vaccine in newly diagnosed glioma. These receptors lack a known antigen. Regarding time point: week 23, last vaccination. Vaccination comprised doses that each held 300 ug of mutant IDH1 20-mer peptide, plus topical imiquimod. This table comes from immunoSEQ multiplex PCR, and its TCRdb copy is limited to in-frame clones, with some not included. The sample has tens of thousands of clones; around 74% are singletons. The starting material was PBMCs, obtained from a glioma patient whose treatment included an IDH1 peptide vaccine. These receptors were taken from a man aged 50 or older with glioma.

The rearrangement joins TRBV2 to TRBJ1-6, with 7 bases matching TRBD1. V gave up 5 bases and J gave up 9 bases; unmatched junction bases: 4. CDR1 is SNHLY, CDR2 FYNNEI, per germline. This CDR3 is 13 amino acids long. CDR3 in amino acids: CASSSTGSSPLHF. CDR3 sequence (DNA): TGTGCCAGCAGTTCGACAGGGAGTTCACCCCTCCACTTT.

The chain recombines TRBV19 with TRBJ1-5; the D gene is possibly TRBD1 (5 bases). Germline lookup yields CDR1 LNHDA and CDR2 SQIVND (reference sequence). Trimming shortened V by 3 bases and J by 2 bases, and 11 bases separated the two germline ends. The CDR3 is 15 amino acids. The CDR3 region has the DNA TGTGCCAGTAGTATTTGGGTGGGGGGCAATCAGCCCCAGCATTTT. It specifies CASSIWVGGNQPQHF.

In DNA, the CDR3 is TGTGCCAGCTCACCACCGTCCGATCAAGAGACCCAGTACTTC. It specifies CASSPPSDQETQYF. The chain couples TRBV18 to TRBJ2-5; D gene unclear. V was cut by 0 bases and J by 2 bases, with 7 bases left in between. This CDR3 spans 14 amino acids. CDR1 is KGHSH and CDR2 is LQKENI in the germline V gene.

V is TRBV6-5 and J is TRBJ1-4; D remains unclear. Trimming shortened V by 0 bases and J by 0 bases, and 5 bases separated the two germline ends. The CDR3 runs 15 residues. Germline V lookup: CDR1 MNHEY, CDR2 SVGAGI. In DNA form, the CDR3 reads TGTGCCAGCAGTTACTCGGGGTCAACTAATGAAAAACTGTTTTTT. Translation: CASSYSGSTNEKLFF.

The rearrangement joins TRBV5-4 to TRBJ1-5; weak D call: TRBD1 (5 bases). The CDR3 sequence is 16 residues long. The germline V gene encodes CDR1 SGHNT and CDR2 YYREEE (reference sequence). V was cut by 0 bases and J by 4 bases, with 14 bases left in between. In DNA form, the CDR3 reads TGTGCCAGCAGCTTGGGAGGGACCGAGGCAAATCAGCCCCAGCATTTT. This encodes CASSLGGTEANQPQHF.

This clone was seen more than once but under ten times. The rearrangement joins TRBV13 to TRBJ1-2; TRBD1 aligns across 9 bases. V lost 4 bases, J lost 5 bases, and 5 bases stayed unmatched. CDR3 length: 14 amino acids. Germline CDR1 is PRHDT and CDR2 is FYEKMQ (reference sequence). Here the CDR3 reads CASSSGQGGYGYTF. CDR3 bases: TGTGCCAGCAGCTCGGGACAGGGTGGGTATGGCTACACCTTC.

This clone was counted once. The chain joins TRBV19 to TRBJ1-2; tentative D call: TRBD1 (6 bases). Germline lookup yields CDR1 LNHDA and CDR2 SQIVND (reference sequence). Trimming removed 4 bases from V and 6 bases from J, with 9 bases in between. The CDR3 consists of 12 residues. The DNA of the CDR3 is TGTGCCAGTAGTAACAACAGGGATGGCTACACCTTC. This encodes CASSNNRDGYTF.

V usage is TRBV29-1 and J usage is TRBJ1-1; D gene unclear. V was clipped by 7 bases and J by 5 bases, with 11 bases between them. Per germline, CDR1 SQVTM and CDR2 ANQGSEA. This CDR3 is 11 amino acids long. The CDR3 protein is CSARGQTEAFF. The DNA for the CDR3 is TGCAGCGCCCGAGGCCAAACTGAAGCTTTCTTT. Variable domain in full (rest from reference TRBV29-1 and TRBJ1-1): SAVISQKPSRDICQRGTSLTIQCQVDSQVTMMFWYRQQPGQSLTLIATANQGSEATYESGFVIDKFPISRPNLTFSTLTVSNMSPEDSSIYLCSARGQTEAFFGQGTRLTVV.

J is TRBJ1-1 and V is TRBV9, with D possibly being TRBD1 (5 bases). Germline assignment: CDR1 SGDLS and CDR2 YYNGEE. The CDR3 runs 14 residues. V lost 6 bases, J lost 1 base, and 13 bases lay in between. The CDR3 sequence is CASNEGRTNTEAFF. CDR3 nucleotide sequence: TGTGCCAGCAACGAGGGGCGGACGAACACTGAAGCTTTCTTT.

The rearrangement uses TRBV5-4 and TRBJ1-4; D is unresolved. Germline CDR1 is SGHNT and CDR2 is YYREEE (reference sequence). The CDR3 covers 14 residues. Trimming left V 2 bases short and J 5 bases short, with 10 bases between. The CDR3 DNA reads as TGTGCCAGCAGCTTAGGAGGGAAGAATGAAAAACTGTTTTTT. This sequence encodes CASSLGGKNEKLFF. Full variable domain (remainder filled in from reference TRBV5-4 and TRBJ1-4): ETGVTQSPTHLIKTRGQQVTLRCSSQSGHNTVSWYQQALGQGPQFIFQYYREEENGRGNFPPRFSGLQFPNYSSELNVNALELDDSALYLCASSLGGKNEKLFFGSGTQLSVL.

This chain connects TRBV6-5 to TRBJ1-1; perhaps TRBD1 as D (6 bases). Trimming shortened V by 10 bases and J by 0 bases, and 12 bases separated the two germline ends. Germline assignment: CDR1 MNHEY and CDR2 SVGAGI. There are 13 residues in the CDR3. The CDR3 DNA follows: TGTGCCACCGGGGGACAAATGAACACTGAAGCTTTCTTT. Translation: CATGGQMNTEAFF.

V is TRBV6-5 and J is TRBJ1-2; 7 positions agree with TRBD1. The CDR3 has 12 residues. Looked up from germline, CDR1 is MNHEY and CDR2 is SVGAGI. The J segment lost 7 bases and the V segment lost 7 bases, leaving 6 bases of the junction unmatched. In nucleotides, the CDR3 is TGTGCCAGCACCCAGACAGGGCTTGGCTACACCTTC. It codes for CASTQTGLGYTF.

J is TRBJ2-1 and V is TRBV7-2; no firm D call. This CDR3 comprises 14 residues. V lost 1 base to trimming and J lost 5 bases, with 9 bases between them. Germline assignment: CDR1 SGHTA and CDR2 FQGNSA. The CDR3 sequence: CASSLDGPHNEQFF. CDR3 bases: TGTGCCAGCAGCTTAGACGGGCCTCACAATGAGCAGTTCTTC. Using reference TRBV7-2 and TRBJ2-1 for the parts outside the CDR3, the full variable domain is GAGVSQSPSNKVTEKGKDVELRCDPISGHTALYWYRQSLGQGLEFLIYFQGNSAPDKSGLPSDRFSAERTGGSVSTLTIQRTQQEDSAVYLCASSLDGPHNEQFFGPGTRLTVL.

This chain connects TRBV7-3 to TRBJ1-1, with 7 bases that match TRBD1. Germline CDR1 SGHTA, CDR2 FQGTGA. V dropped 5 bases and J dropped 0; count of bases not matched to a gene: 3. The CDR3 has 14 amino acids. The CDR3 nucleotides are TGTGCCAGCAGCAGTCAGGGGGTGAACACTGAAGCTTTCTTT. Translation: CASSSQGVNTEAFF.

The chain combines TRBV9 with TRBJ1-4; TRBD1 matches 7 bases. The CDR3 spans 14 residues. Germline V gives CDR1 SGDLS, CDR2 YYNGEE. V dropped 1 base and J dropped 5; count of bases not matched to a gene: 2. The DNA of the CDR3 is TGTGCCAGCAGCGTATCACAGGGGAATGAAAAACTGTTTTTT. Translated, it gives CASSVSQGNEKLFF.

This clone turned up a few times. The chain couples TRBV2 to TRBJ1-1; D might be TRBD1 (5 bases). V was pared by 8 bases and J by 6 bases, with 13 bases between. Germline-derived CDR1 and CDR2 are SNHLY and FYNNEI. This CDR3 has 12 amino acids. The CDR3 DNA sequence: TGTGCCAGCGAGGGCACAGGATCTGAAGCTTTCTTT. Translation: CASEGTGSEAFF.

This clone was seen only once. CDR3 amino acids: CASSQDVGGSSPLHF. CDR3 in DNA: TGCGCCAGCAGCCAAGACGTAGGGGGCAGTTCACCCCTCCACTTT. The V call is TRBV4-3, the J call TRBJ1-6; 7 bases are shared with TRBD1. CDR3 length: 15 residues. The V gene end was trimmed by 0 bases and the J gene end by 9 bases; junction bases not matched to a gene: 5. Germline V gene sequence: CDR1 LGHNA, CDR2 YSLEER.

The chain is built from TRBV10-3 and TRBJ1-1, with D tentatively TRBD1 (6 bases). The V end was cut by 2 bases, the J end by 8 bases, with 12 bases between. This CDR3 has 13 residues. Germline loops: CDR1 ENHRY, CDR2 SYGVKD. CDR3 nucleotide sequence: TGTGCCATCAGTGAGCACCAGGGGCAGGAAGCTTTCTTT. This sequence encodes CAISEHQGQEAFF.

The chain has TRBV4-1 and TRBJ2-7, with D uncertain. With 1 base removed from V and 6 bases from J, the gap between germline ends came to 7 bases. Germline CDR1 is MGHRA and CDR2 is YSYEKL. This CDR3 region has 12 residues. This CDR3 is CASSQGIAEQYF. For the CDR3, the DNA is TGCGCCAGCAGCCAAGGGATCGCCGAGCAGTACTTC.

The chain joins TRBV4-3 to TRBJ2-3; D gene ambiguous. The CDR3 runs 15 residues. Germline CDR1 is LGHNA and CDR2 is YSLEER. Trimming stripped 2 bases from V and 2 bases from J, with 11 bases between. CDR3 DNA: TGCGCCAGCAGCCAATCGGACGGCCCCACAGATACGCAGTATTTT. Translated, it gives CASSQSDGPTDTQYF.

The chain links TRBV2 to TRBJ1-2; TRBD1 aligns across 10 bases. The CDR3 extends over 14 amino acids. The germline CDR1 and CDR2 sequences are SNHLY and FYNNEI. V lost 5 bases and J lost 2; bases outside the gene matches: 2. CDR3 loop: CASSRQGANYGYTF. CDR3 nucleotides: TGTGCCAGCAGTCGACAGGGGGCGAACTATGGCTACACCTTC.

The chain is built from TRBV13 and TRBJ1-1; the D gene is possibly TRBD1 (5 bases). Deletions cut 1 base from V and 7 bases from J, with 13 bases between. Germline V gives CDR1 PRHDT, CDR2 FYEKMQ (reference sequence). This CDR3 has 14 amino acids. The CDR3 loop is CASSLELGRREAFF. CDR3 DNA: TGTGCCAGCAGCTTAGAGTTGGGACGGCGTGAAGCTTTCTTT.

The chain joins TRBV25-1 to TRBJ2-5; D remains ambiguous. Germline loops: CDR1 MGHDK, CDR2 SYGVNS. Deletions cut 3 bases from V and 5 bases from J, with 16 bases between. This CDR3 is 15 amino acids long. The CDR3 bases are TGTGCCAGCAGTGATAGGGCCCAAGCCGGGGAGACCCAGTACTTC. This sequence encodes CASSDRAQAGETQYF.